Below, 16 T cell receptor beta chains from the same sample are listed, as sequenced in a study of blood T cell repertoires in COVID-19. The data were produced by immunoSEQ multiplex PCR, yet TCRdb's version contains in-frame clones alone and is incomplete. The table records a few hundred thousand clones, 80% to 90% of them present only once. Sequenced input: peripheral blood. The receptors were gathered from a man aged 55-75 years who had recovered from COVID-19.

This sequence joins TRBV24-1 and TRBJ1-2; 9 bases fit TRBD1. Unmatched junction bases numbered 8, after V lost 11 bases and J lost 5 bases. Germline lookup yields CDR1 KGHDR and CDR2 SFDVKD. The CDR3 has 13 residues. CDR3 protein: CAIRDRASYGYTF. The CDR3 nucleotides read TGTGCCATCCGGGACAGGGCCTCTTATGGCTACACCTTC.

The V call is TRBV5-4, the J call TRBJ2-7; 8 nucleotides agree with TRBD2. Trimming removed 0 bases from V and 2 bases from J; junction bases left unmatched: 1. The CDR3 is 14 residues long. CDR1 and CDR2 from the germline V gene are SGHNT and YYREEE (reference sequence). This chain's CDR3 is CASSLAGGTYEQYF. CDR3 nucleotide sequence: TGTGCCAGCAGCTTGGCGGGGGGGACCTACGAGCAGTACTTC.

The chain carries TRBV11-2 and TRBJ2-3, with 10 bases identical to TRBD2. In germline, CDR1 is SGHAT, CDR2 FQNNGV. This CDR3 comprises 16 residues. The V segment lost 5 bases and the J segment 2 bases; nucleotides outside the gene matches: 7. The CDR3 sequence: CASSQRTSGYTDTQYF. In nucleotides, the CDR3 is TGTGCCAGCAGCCAACGGACTAGCGGCTACACAGATACGCAGTATTTT.

This clone is a singleton in its sample. V gene TRBV20-1 combines with J gene TRBJ1-5, with 7 positions matching TRBD1. The V and J ends lost 3 bases and 8 bases, in that order; junction bases with no gene match: 10. This CDR3 has 14 amino acids. Germline assignment: CDR1 DFQATT and CDR2 SNEGSKA (reference sequence). CDR3 in DNA: TGCAGTGCTAGTGTTGCAGGGGGAAGAAAGCCCCAGCATTTT. Protein product: CSASVAGGRKPQHF.

The chain recombines TRBV28 with TRBJ1-5; maybe TRBD1 (5 bases). Germline CDR1 and CDR2: MDHEN and SYDVKM. This CDR3 has 14 residues. The germline V and J ends were trimmed by 8 bases and 6 bases, with 17 bases remaining between them. The CDR3 DNA reads as TGTGCCAGCGGAACAACAGGTTTGAGTCAGCCCCAGCATTTT. Its translation: CASGTTGLSQPQHF.

The genes are TRBV5-1 and TRBJ1-2; D call uncertain. V shed 3 bases and J shed 10 bases, with 16 bases lying between them. Germline-derived CDR1 and CDR2 are SGHRS and YFSETQ. The CDR3 length is 13 residues. In DNA form, the CDR3 reads TGCGCCAGCAGCTCAGACGGAGTGTCGGACTACACCTTC. Protein: CASSSDGVSDYTF. Combining the CDR3 with reference TRBV5-1 and TRBJ1-2 gives the whole variable domain KAGVTQTPRYLIKTRGQQVTLSCSPISGHRSVSWYQQTPGQGLQFLFEYFSETQRNKGNFPGRFSGRQFSNSRSEMNVSTLELGDSALYLCASSSDGVSDYTFGSGTRLTVV.

This clone was picked up a small number of times. The chain links TRBV7-2 to TRBJ1-2; tentatively, D is TRBD1 (5 bases). The ends were cut back, 0 bases at V and 8 bases at J, with 10 bases in the middle. CDR1 and CDR2 from the germline V gene are SGHTA and FQGNSA. There are 13 residues in the CDR3. The CDR3 nucleotides read TGTGCCAGCAGCTTAGCCCCCAGGGAAGGCTACACCTTC. Amino acids: CASSLAPREGYTF. Full variable domain (missing parts from reference TRBV7-2 and TRBJ1-2): GAGVSQSPSNKVTEKGKDVELRCDPISGHTALYWYRQSLGQGLEFLIYFQGNSAPDKSGLPSDRFSAERTGGSVSTLTIQRTQQEDSAVYLCASSLAPREGYTFGSGTRLTVV.

The rearrangement joins TRBV24-1 to TRBJ2-2, with 7 bases identical to TRBD1. The germline CDR1 and CDR2 sequences are KGHDR and SFDVKD. V shed 4 bases, J shed 4 bases, and the junction held 5 bases outside the gene matches. This CDR3 has 15 amino acids. The CDR3 reads CATSDPGQVTGELFF. The CDR3 DNA sequence: TGTGCCACCAGTGACCCAGGACAGGTCACCGGGGAGCTGTTTTTT.

This clone was counted only a few times. The V and J genes are TRBV28 and TRBJ2-5; D might be TRBD1 (6 bases). This CDR3 spans 14 amino acids. Germline CDR1 and CDR2: MDHEN and SYDVKM. The V and J ends lost 3 bases and 2 bases respectively, with 10 bases between them. The CDR3 loop reads CASSFRQVQETQYF. The CDR3 DNA reads TGTGCCAGCAGTTTCCGACAGGTTCAAGAGACCCAGTACTTC.

The gene calls are TRBV5-4 and TRBJ2-2; 15 bases map to TRBD2. With 6 bases clipped from V and 6 bases from J, the junction kept 9 bases outside the gene matches. Per germline, CDR1 SGHNT and CDR2 YYREEE (reference sequence). CDR3 length equals 17 residues. As DNA, the CDR3 is TGTGCCAGCATCCCGGGGGGGACTAGCGGGAGGTCCGGGGAGCTGTTTTTT. Its translation is CASIPGGTSGRSGELFF.

The chain links TRBV29-1 to TRBJ1-1; 9 nucleotides align to TRBD1. Unmatched junction bases numbered 8, after V lost 7 bases and J lost 5 bases. Germline CDR1 and CDR2: SQVTM and ANQGSEA. The CDR3 runs 13 residues. The CDR3 here is CSASGQGGTEAFF. CDR3 in DNA: TGCAGCGCCTCGGGACAGGGCGGTACTGAAGCTTTCTTT.

V gene TRBV6-6 combines with J gene TRBJ1-5; 9 bases align to TRBD1. The junction had 8 bases not matched to a gene; V was cut back by 5 bases and J by 6 bases. The germline gives CDR1 MNHNY, CDR2 SVGAGI (reference sequence). This CDR3 is built from 15 residues. CDR3 residues: CASSPSDRGSQPQHF. The DNA of the CDR3 is TGTGCCAGCAGTCCGTCTGACAGGGGGAGTCAGCCCCAGCATTTT.

The chain employs TRBV10-1 and TRBJ1-1, with 7 bases matching TRBD1. From germline, CDR1 is WNHNN and CDR2 SYGVQD (reference sequence). The CDR3 has 12 amino acids. V lost 4 bases to trimming and J lost 7 bases; unmatched junction nucleotides: 3. The CDR3 reads CASSAGGNEAFF. In nucleotides, the CDR3 is TGCGCCAGCAGTGCAGGGGGAAATGAAGCTTTCTTT.

The genes are TRBV24-1 and TRBJ2-3, with TRBD2 identical over 7 bases. Germline V lookup: CDR1 KGHDR, CDR2 SFDVKD. This CDR3 contains 17 residues. V lost 2 bases and J lost 4; bases outside the gene matches: 11. This chain's CDR3 is CATSDYPGGRGADTQYF. For the CDR3, the DNA is TGTGCCACCAGTGATTACCCCGGCGGGAGAGGTGCAGATACGCAGTATTTT.

J is TRBJ2-1 and V is TRBV10-3, with TRBD2 matching over 10 bases. This CDR3 comprises 13 residues. Germline loops: CDR1 ENHRY, CDR2 SYGVKD. Trimming removed 10 bases from V and 8 bases from J; junction bases left unmatched: 8. The CDR3 DNA sequence: TGTGCCACAACTGAGCGGGGGGGGTATGAGCAGTTCTTC. It codes for CATTERGGYEQFF.

The chain couples TRBV12-5 to TRBJ2-3; 12 bases agree with TRBD2. The CDR3 runs 16 residues. With V trimmed by 6 bases and J by 0 bases, 4 bases remained unmatched. Germline values: CDR1 LGHNT, CDR2 FRNRAP. CDR3 amino acids: CASGPGTSGSTDTQYF. CDR3 coding DNA: TGTGCTAGTGGCCCTGGGACTAGCGGGAGCACAGATACGCAGTATTTT.